This passage covers 16 T cell receptor beta chains from one sample sequenced in a study of T cell responses to AZD1222 COVID-19 vaccine. Profiled with immunoSEQ multiplex PCR; TCRdb holds only in-frame clones, not every one. Among 110,000 or so clones listed, about 89% were seen once. Specimen: peripheral blood, collected on day 0 of AZD1222 vaccination. These receptors were obtained from an adult in good health.

This clone was seen only once. The chain recombines TRBV27 with TRBJ2-3; D gene ambiguous. The germline V gene encodes CDR1 MNHEY and CDR2 SMNVEV (reference sequence). Trimming left V 5 bases short and J 7 bases short, with 13 bases between. This CDR3 comprises 13 residues. The CDR3 is CASSLTSSYTQYF. Written as DNA, the CDR3 is TGTGCCAGCAGTCTGACATCCTCATATACGCAGTATTTT.

This sequence joins TRBV7-3 and TRBJ2-1, with 7 bases aligning to TRBD1. The CDR3 extends over 15 amino acids. CDR1 is SGHTA, CDR2 FQGTGA, per germline. V was pared by 2 bases and J by 7 bases, with 8 bases of the junction left unmatched. CDR3 loop: CASSLGTEIGNEQFF. CDR3 bases: TGTGCCAGCAGCTTAGGGACAGAGATAGGGAATGAGCAGTTCTTC. Full variable domain (rest looked up from reference TRBV7-3 and TRBJ2-1): GAGVSQTPSNKVTEKGKYVELRCDPISGHTALYWYRQSLGQGPEFLIYFQGTGAADDSGLPNDRFFAVRPEGSVSTLKIQRTERGDSAVYLCASSLGTEIGNEQFFGPGTRLTVL.

This chain uses TRBV3-1 (or the pseudogene TRBV3-2) with TRBJ2-1; no reliable D call. The germline CDR1 and CDR2 sequences are LGHDT and YNNKEL (reference sequence). CDR3 length: 16 residues. Trimming took 0 bases from V and 8 from J, leaving 17 bases between them. The CDR3 protein is CASSQDPGSLSHEQFF. The CDR3, as DNA: TGTGCCAGCAGCCAAGACCCCGGGTCCCTAAGCCATGAGCAGTTCTTC.

The chain carries TRBV5-5 and TRBJ2-1; D is undetermined. From germline, CDR1 is SGHKS and CDR2 YYEKEE (reference sequence). The CDR3 covers 13 residues. V was shortened by 1 base and J by 7 bases, with 9 bases between the two germline ends. This CDR3 reads CASSLFVENEQFF. DNA of the CDR3: TGTGCCAGCAGCTTGTTCGTAGAGAATGAGCAGTTCTTC. The full variable domain, its missing parts supplied by reference TRBV5-5 and TRBJ2-1, is DAGVTQSPTHLIKTRGQQVTLRCSPISGHKSVSWYQQVLGQGPQFIFQYYEKEERGRGNFPDRFSARQFPNYSSELNVNALLLGDSALYLCASSLFVENEQFFGPGTRLTVL.

This chain connects TRBV3-1 (or the pseudogene TRBV3-2) to TRBJ1-2; a weak D match, TRBD1 (6 bases). The CDR3 is 11 amino acids. Trimming took off 8 bases at V and 8 bases at J, with 12 bases between the two ends. Germline V lookup: CDR1 LGHDT, CDR2 YNNKEL (reference sequence). The CDR3 here is CASRGPWGYTF. The CDR3 region has the DNA TGTGCCAGCCGGGGGCCGTGGGGCTACACCTTC.

The genes are TRBV11-2 and TRBJ1-1, with D perhaps matching TRBD1 (6 bases). The CDR3 has 14 residues. Trimming pared 5 bases from V and 11 bases from J, leaving 21 bases between. CDR1 is SGHAT and CDR2 is FQNNGV in the germline V gene. In DNA, the CDR3 is TGTGCCAGCAGCACGCGACAGGTCCTGTCGGACGCTTTCTTT. Its translation: CASSTRQVLSDAFF.

The chain couples TRBV2 to TRBJ1-5; tentative D call: TRBD1 (5 bases). This CDR3 has 13 residues. The V end lost 10 bases, the J end lost 4 bases, and 14 bases lay between the germline ends. Germline V gene lookup returns CDR1 SNHLY and CDR2 FYNNEI. The CDR3 DNA sequence: TGTGCCACACGGGGGACTGGAAATCAGCCCCAGCATTTT. Translation gives CATRGTGNQPQHF.

V gene TRBV5-1 combines with J gene TRBJ1-2; 7 nucleotides line up with TRBD1. V lost 0 bases, J lost 6 bases, and 2 bases stayed unmatched. Per the germline V gene, CDR1 is SGHRS and CDR2 is YFSETQ. The CDR3 contains 13 residues. The CDR3 coding sequence is TGCGCCAGCAGCTTGGCCGACAGGGATGGCTACACCTTC. Translation gives CASSLADRDGYTF.

The J gene is TRBJ1-2, the V gene TRBV2, with a weak D call TRBD1 (5 bases). The CDR3 consists of 14 residues. Germline lookup yields CDR1 SNHLY and CDR2 FYNNEI. Trimming shortened V by 5 bases and J by 2 bases, and 12 bases separated the two germline ends. The CDR3 loop is CASSSGAGNYGYTF. CDR3 DNA sequence: TGTGCCAGCAGTTCTGGTGCAGGGAACTATGGCTACACCTTC.

The V gene is TRBV6-5, the J gene TRBJ1-3; D is undetermined. Trimming pared 8 bases from V and 5 bases from J, leaving 4 bases between. The CDR3 consists of 10 residues. CDR1 MNHEY and CDR2 SVGAGI come from the germline V gene. This CDR3 reads CASGRNTIYF. The DNA for the CDR3 is TGTGCCAGCGGCCGAAACACCATATATTTT.

This chain connects TRBV30 to TRBJ1-6; maybe TRBD1 (6 bases). The CDR3 extends over 11 amino acids. Germline-derived CDR1 and CDR2 are GTSNPN and SVGIG (reference sequence). V shed 8 bases and J shed 14 bases, with 16 bases lying between them. The CDR3: CAARGGLTLHF. CDR3 bases: TGTGCCGCTCGAGGGGGTTTGACCCTCCACTTT.

The count of this clone is one. This rearrangement joins TRBV30 to TRBJ1-3; D remains ambiguous. Germline V gives CDR1 GTSNPN, CDR2 SVGIG (reference sequence). This CDR3 region has 14 residues. V dropped 3 bases and J dropped 1 base, with 10 bases sitting between them. CDR3 region: CAWRPRVSGNTIYF. DNA for the CDR3: TGTGCCTGGAGACCAAGGGTTTCTGGAAACACCATATATTTT.

The chain uses TRBV28 and TRBJ2-1; D remains ambiguous. The germline gives CDR1 MDHEN, CDR2 SYDVKM. V gave up 3 bases and J gave up 5 bases, with 14 bases separating them. This CDR3 has 15 amino acids. For the CDR3, the DNA is TGTGCCAGCAGTTTCTTTGGTGGCAGTAACAATGAGCAGTTCTTC. Translated: CASSFFGGSNNEQFF.

The rearrangement joins TRBV7-6 to TRBJ2-3; the D gene is possibly TRBD1 (6 bases). Trimming shortened V by 5 bases and J by 4 bases, and 22 bases separated the two germline ends. CDR3 length: 17 residues. Germline V gene data show CDR1 as SGHVS and CDR2 as FNYEAQ. The CDR3 sequence is CASSLLGGRPAPDTQYF. CDR3 DNA sequence: TGTGCCAGCAGCCTACTTGGGGGCAGACCAGCCCCAGATACGCAGTATTTT.

This chain joins TRBV5-1 and TRBJ2-4, with 9 bases fitting TRBD1. Per germline, CDR1 SGHRS and CDR2 YFSETQ. V lost 3 bases and J lost 7; bases outside the gene matches: 5. The CDR3 has 14 residues. The CDR3 loop reads CASSSLGTGNIQYF. The CDR3 nucleotides read TGCGCCAGCAGCTCGCTCGGGACAGGGAACATTCAGTACTTC.

The chain has TRBV6-2 or TRBV6-3 and TRBJ1-4, with a tentative D call TRBD1 (6 bases). From germline, CDR1 is MNHEY and CDR2 SVGEGT. Trimming stripped 2 bases from V and 4 bases from J, with 11 bases between. This CDR3 spans 15 amino acids. The CDR3 bases are TGTGCCAGCAGTTACCTCGGACAGATTAATGAAAAACTGTTTTTT. Amino acid sequence: CASSYLGQINEKLFF.